The sequence of this TCR beta chain was determined in a study of cytomegalovirus exposure and HLA in healthy donors. Study outcomes and limitations: As a later analysis showed, a missense DCLRE1C variant was linked to trimming of TCR beta V- and J-genes.

With regard to this clone: The target antigen is unknown.

The primer mix had 60 Vbeta and 13 Jbeta primers. Generated by immunoSEQ multiplex PCR, the TCRdb table keeps only in-frame clones and is missing some. The data contain 150,000 to 250,000 clones, roughly four fifths of them singletons. The receptor comes from a man younger than 40 in good health and CMV-seronegative. Sequencing was done on a sample of PBMCs.

The DNA of the CDR3 is TGTGCCAGCAGTGCCGGGACAGGGCTGTACGAGCAGTACTTC. Translating gives CASSAGTGLYEQYF. V gene TRBV6-1 combines with J gene TRBJ2-7; TRBD1 agrees at 9 bases. The CDR3 sequence is 14 residues long. The germline V gene encodes CDR1 MNHNS and CDR2 SASEGT. V lost 4 bases to trimming and J lost 4 bases; unmatched junction nucleotides: 5.